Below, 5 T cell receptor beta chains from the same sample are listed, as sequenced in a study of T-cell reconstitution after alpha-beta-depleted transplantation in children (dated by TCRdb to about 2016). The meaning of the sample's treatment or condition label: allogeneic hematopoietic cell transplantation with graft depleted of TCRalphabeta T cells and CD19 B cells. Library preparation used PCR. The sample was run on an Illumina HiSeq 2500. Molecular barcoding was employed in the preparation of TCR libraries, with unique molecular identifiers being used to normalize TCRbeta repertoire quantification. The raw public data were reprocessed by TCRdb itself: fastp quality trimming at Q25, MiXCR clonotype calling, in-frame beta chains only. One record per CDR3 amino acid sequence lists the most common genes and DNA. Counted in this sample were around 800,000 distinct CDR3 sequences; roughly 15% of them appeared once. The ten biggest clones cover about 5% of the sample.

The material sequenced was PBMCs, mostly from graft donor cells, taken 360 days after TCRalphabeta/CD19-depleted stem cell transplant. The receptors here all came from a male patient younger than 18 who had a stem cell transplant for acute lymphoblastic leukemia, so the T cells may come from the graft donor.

The CDR3 nucleotides are TGCAGTGCTAGATTTCGATATGGGGGCAAAATACTGAACACTGAAGCTTTCTTT. This translates into CSARFRYGGKILNTEAFF. The genes are TRBV20-1 and TRBJ1-1; possible D gene TRBD1, 6 bases. This CDR3 has 18 amino acids. CDR1 and CDR2 (germline): DFQATT, SNEGSKA (reference sequence). Between the trimmed V and J ends, which lost 2 bases and 0 bases, there was a span of 22 bases.

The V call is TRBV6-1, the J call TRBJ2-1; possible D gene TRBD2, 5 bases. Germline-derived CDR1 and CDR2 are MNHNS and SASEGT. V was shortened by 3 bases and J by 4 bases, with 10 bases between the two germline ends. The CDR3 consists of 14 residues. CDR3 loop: CASSDFRTYNEQFF. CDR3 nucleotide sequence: TGTGCCAGCAGTGATTTCAGGACTTACAATGAGCAGTTCTTC.

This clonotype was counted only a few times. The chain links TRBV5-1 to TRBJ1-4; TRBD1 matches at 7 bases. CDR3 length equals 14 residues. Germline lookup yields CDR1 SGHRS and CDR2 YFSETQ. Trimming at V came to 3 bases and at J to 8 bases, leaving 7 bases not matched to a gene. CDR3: CASSSDREEEKLFF. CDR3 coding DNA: TGCGCCAGCAGCTCCGACAGGGAGGAGGAAAAACTGTTTTTT.

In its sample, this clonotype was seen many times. The CDR3 region has the DNA TGTGCCAGCAGCCAAGGCCTAGCCCCTACGACCCAGTACTTC. Its protein product is CASSQGLAPTTQYF. V is TRBV14 and J is TRBJ2-5, with D perhaps matching TRBD2 (5 bases). The V gene's germline CDR1 is SGHDN and CDR2 FVKESK. The CDR3 spans 14 residues. Trimming pared 1 base from V and 7 bases from J, leaving 13 bases between.

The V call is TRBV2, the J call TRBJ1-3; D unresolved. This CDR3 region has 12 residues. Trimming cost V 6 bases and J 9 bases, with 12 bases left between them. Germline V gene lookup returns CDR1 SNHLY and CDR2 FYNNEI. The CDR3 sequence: CASSSFLGTIYF. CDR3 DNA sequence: TGTGCCAGCAGCTCCTTTTTGGGCACCATATATTTT. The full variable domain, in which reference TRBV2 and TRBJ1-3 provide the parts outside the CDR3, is EPEVTQTPSHQVTQMGQEVILRCVPISNHLYFYWYRQILGQKVEFLVSFYNNEISEKSEIFDDQFSVERPDGSNFTLKIRSTKLEDSAMYFCASSSFLGTIYFGEGSWLTVV.